The clone carrying this T cell receptor (beta chain) appeared a single time. Its antigen is unknown. One heparinised draw, averaging about 116 mL, was taken per donor. Using CD45RO/CCR7/CD25/CD127/CD95/CD27, CD4+ naive, central memory, regulatory and stem cell-like memory cells were sorted. This entry is derived from a study of beta chain features in type 1 diabetes. Broader study findings: People with Type 1 diabetes carried modestly yet significantly shorter TCRB CDR3s in all four CD4+ subsets. VDJ junctions from patients with type 1 diabetes contained fewer insertions and more deletions.

Investigators reverse transcribed all isolated RNA, so they sequenced expressed TCRB transcripts. Only in-frame clones appear in the TCRdb table, and some are missing; sequencing was by immunoSEQ multiplex PCR. The sample consists of about 19,000 clones, 50% of them appearing once. The germline V gene has CDR1 MGHDK and CDR2 SYGVNS. CDR3 length equals 14 residues. The V end lost 4 bases, the J end lost 0 bases, and 10 bases lay between the germline ends. Sequences were obtained from stem cell memory CD4+ T cells from blood. The chain links TRBV25-1 to TRBJ2-7; D might be TRBD1 (5 bases). The TCR comes from a man in his late teens or twenties in good health. The CDR3 is CASSVQASSYEQYF. Written as DNA, the CDR3 is TGTGCCAGCAGTGTACAGGCAAGCTCCTACGAGCAGTACTTC.